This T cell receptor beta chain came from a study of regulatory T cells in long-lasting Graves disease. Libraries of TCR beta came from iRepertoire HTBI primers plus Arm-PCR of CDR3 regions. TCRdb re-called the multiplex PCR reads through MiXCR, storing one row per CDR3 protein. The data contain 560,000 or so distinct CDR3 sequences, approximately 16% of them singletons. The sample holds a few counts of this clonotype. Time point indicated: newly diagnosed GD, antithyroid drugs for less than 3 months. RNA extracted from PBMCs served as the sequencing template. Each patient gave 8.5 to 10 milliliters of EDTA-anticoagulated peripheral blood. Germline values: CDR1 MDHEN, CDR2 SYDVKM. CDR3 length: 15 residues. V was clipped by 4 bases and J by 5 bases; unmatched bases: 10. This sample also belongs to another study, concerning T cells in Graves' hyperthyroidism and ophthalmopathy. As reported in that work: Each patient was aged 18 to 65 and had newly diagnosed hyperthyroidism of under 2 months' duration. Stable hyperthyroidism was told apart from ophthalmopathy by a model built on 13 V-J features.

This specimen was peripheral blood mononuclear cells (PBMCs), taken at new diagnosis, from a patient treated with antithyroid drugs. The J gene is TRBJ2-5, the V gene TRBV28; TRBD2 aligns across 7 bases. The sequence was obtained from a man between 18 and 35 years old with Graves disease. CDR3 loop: CASSSERGDRETQYF. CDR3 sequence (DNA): TGTGCCAGCAGTTCAGAACGGGGGGACCGGGAGACCCAGTACTTC. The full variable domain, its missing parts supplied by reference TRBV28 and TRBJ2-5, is DVKVTQSSRYLVKRTGEKVFLECVQDMDHENMFWYRQDPGLGLRLIYFSYDVKMKEKGDIPEGYSVSREKKERFSLILESASTNQTSMYLCASSSERGDRETQYFGPGTRLLVL.